A selection of T cell receptor beta chains follows, all from one sample in a study of T-cell memory formation after mild COVID-19. Each CDR3 protein is one row after TCRdb ran MiXCR on the 5' RACE reads. The repertoire consists of just under 150,000 distinct CDR3 sequences, with about 5.7% occurring once and the leading ten covering approximately 2%. Source material: PBMCs or a T cell subset sorted from them (not recorded which). The source of these receptors is an adult woman who had mild COVID-19 (a few samples of this study predate the infection). Cell type and time point are not known. The CDR3 runs from the conserved cysteine through the conserved F or W. The D gene is left open where the match is weak. Clone size is not always given. Where it is, it says once, few, many or a class for expanded clones.

j_call | d_call | clone_size | v_call | cdr3_nt | cdr3_aa
TRBJ1-2 | . | . | TRBV3-1 | TGTGCCAGCAGCCAAGATCAGTGGGGCTACACCTTC | CASSQDQWGYTF
TRBJ2-2 | TRBD2 | few | TRBV20-1 | TGCAGTGCTAGAGGGGCGGGGGGCACCGGGGAGCTGTTTTTT | CSARGAGGTGELFF
TRBJ2-1 | TRBD1 | few | TRBV27 | TGTGCCAGCAGTCCACAGCCCAGGGGGAATGAGCAGTTCTTC | CASSPQPRGNEQFF
TRBJ2-7 | TRBD2 | many | TRBV5-6 | TGTGCCAGCAGCTGGATGACTAAGCGGAGGCGGGGGAACGAGCAGTACTTC | CASSWMTKRRRGNEQYF
TRBJ2-4 | TRBD2 | many | TRBV7-9 | TGTGCCAGCAGCTTAGCGCGCACTAGCGGGAAGGACATTCAGTACTTC | CASSLARTSGKDIQYF
TRBJ2-7 | TRBD2 | . | TRBV24-1 | TGTGCCACCAGTAAGGGAGGGTCCGGCGAGCAGTACTTC | CATSKGGSGEQYF
TRBJ2-3 | . | . | TRBV5-6 | TGTGCCAGCAGCTCGGAGAGCAGGGAAAGCACAGATACGCAGTATTTT | CASSSESRESTDTQYF
TRBJ2-2 | TRBD1 | . | TRBV7-9 | TGTGCCAGCAGCTTAGGGGACAGGAACACCGGGGAGCTGTTTTTT | CASSLGDRNTGELFF
TRBJ2-7 | TRBD1 | . | TRBV20-1 | TGCAGTGCTGACAGGGGTCAAACCTACGAGCAGTACTTC | CSADRGQTYEQYF
TRBJ2-1 | . | few | TRBV5-4 | TGTGCCAGCAGTTTTCGAAATTACAATGAGCAGTTCTTC | CASSFRNYNEQFF
TRBJ2-7 | . | many | TRBV5-1 | TGCGCCAGCAGCTTTTGGGCAGGGACCTACGAGCAGTACTTC | CASSFWAGTYEQYF
TRBJ1-2 | . | . | TRBV30 | TGTGCCTGGAGGCCCCTCGAGGGAGCTTTTTATTATGGCTACACCTTC | CAWRPLEGAFYYGYTF
TRBJ2-5 | TRBD1 | few | TRBV12-3/TRBV12-4 | TGTGCCAGCAGTTTAGGGACAGGCCAAGAGACCCAGTACTTC | CASSLGTGQETQYF
TRBJ2-3 | TRBD2 | . | TRBV18 | TGTGCCAGCTCACAACGGGACTACCCAGATACGCAGTATTTT | CASSQRDYPDTQYF
TRBJ2-5 | TRBD1 | few | TRBV29-1 | TGCAGCGTTCGACAGGGGTTGGGAGAGACCCAGTACTTC | CSVRQGLGETQYF
TRBJ2-3 | . | . | TRBV28 | TGTGCCAGCAGTTTAACAGGGCATAGCACAGATACGCAGTATTTT | CASSLTGHSTDTQYF
TRBJ1-4 | TRBD1 | . | TRBV7-9 | TGTGCCAGCAGCTCGACACAGGGGGCGGGGTATAATGAAAAACTGTTTTTT | CASSSTQGAGYNEKLFF